This is a list of T cell receptor beta chains from one sample in a study of blood T cell repertoires in COVID-19. Libraries were prepared by immunoSEQ multiplex PCR; TCRdb keeps only in-frame clonotypes and omits some of them. This sample has some 110,000 clones, with around 87% found just once. The sequenced sample was peripheral blood. Source of these receptors: a human donor in a cohort sampled during active COVID-19. CDR3s include the opening cysteine and the closing phenylalanine or tryptophan. A D gene is named only where the DNA matches it firmly. Expanded clones are given a class, and other clones once, few, many or no size at all.

clone_size | j_call | v_call | d_call | cdr3_nt | cdr3_aa
- | TRBJ1-2 | TRBV4-1 | - | TGCGCCAGCAGCCAAGGTCCCAGGGGAGTAGATGGCTACACCTTC | CASSQGPRGVDGYTF
- | TRBJ2-7 | TRBV11-3 | - | TGTGCCAGCAGCTTAGCCGGGGGTGCCTACGAGCAGTACTTC | CASSLAGGAYEQYF
- | TRBJ2-1 | TRBV7-9 | TRBD2 | TGTGCCAGCAGCTACGGACTAGGTGGATCTGATGAGCAGTTCTTC | CASSYGLGGSDEQFF
- | TRBJ2-1 | TRBV11-2 | TRBD1 | TGTGCCAGCAGCTTCGGACAGGGTGCCTACAATGAGCAGTTCTTC | CASSFGQGAYNEQFF
- | TRBJ2-5 | TRBV7-6 | - | TGTGCCAGCAAGGGGAAGGGTTTGGCCCAAGAGACCCAGTACTTC | CASKGKGLAQETQYF
- | TRBJ2-3 | TRBV4-1 | TRBD2 | TGCGCCAGCAGCCAAGAGGCGGGAGGGTGGGGAGATACGCAGTATTTT | CASSQEAGGWGDTQYF
- | TRBJ2-5 | TRBV3-1/TRBV3-2 | - | TGTGCCAGCAGCCAAGAGGAGGAGACCCAGTACTTC | CASSQEEETQYF
- | TRBJ2-7 | TRBV4-1 | - | TGCGCCAGCAGCCAGGAACTACAGGGTTTTAGCTCCTACGAGCAGTACTTC | CASSQELQGFSSYEQYF
- | TRBJ2-7 | TRBV18 | - | TGTGCCAGCTCACGCGACTACTCCTACGAGCAGTACTTC | CASSRDYSYEQYF
- | TRBJ1-6 | TRBV7-9 | TRBD1 | TGTGCCAGCAGCCCTTGGACAGGGCCGACCTCTAATTCACCCCTCCACTTT | CASSPWTGPTSNSPLHF
- | TRBJ2-7 | TRBV21-1 | - | TGTGCCAGCAGCAAAGAGGCTGGAAGGGGTCCCTACGAGCAGTACTTC | CASSKEAGRGPYEQYF
- | TRBJ2-3 | TRBV5-6 | - | TGTGCCAGCAGCTTGCGACGGACAACAGATACGCAGTATTTT | CASSLRRTTDTQYF
once | TRBJ2-5 | TRBV5-1 | TRBD1 | TGCGCCAGCAGCTTTGGACAGGGACGGGAGACCCAGTACTTC | CASSFGQGRETQYF
few | TRBJ2-6 | TRBV2 | - | TGTGCCAGCAGACAGGGCTCTGGGGCCAACGTCCTGACTTTC | CASRQGSGANVLTF
- | TRBJ2-3 | TRBV19 | TRBD2 | TGTGCCAGTAGTATCCTATCCCCGGGACTAGCGGGAGTAGATACGCAGTATTTT | CASSILSPGLAGVDTQYF
- | TRBJ2-4 | TRBV7-8 | - | TGTGCCAGCAGCTTTTCGGGTTTCGGGAACCAAAACATTCAGTACTTC | CASSFSGFGNQNIQYF
- | TRBJ2-3 | TRBV29-1 | - | TGCAGTCTTTGGAGGCAGGGGGGAGGCACGCAGTATTTT | CSLWRQGGGTQYF